This T cell receptor beta chain was documented in a study of cytotoxic CD8 clonotypes in ibrutinib-treated CLL. A single count supports this clone. The CDR3 sequence is 15 residues long. Trimming stripped 4 bases from V and 6 bases from J, with 17 bases between. Germline CDR1 and CDR2: MNHEY and SMNVEV (reference sequence). The protocol was immunoSEQ multiplex PCR, while the TCRdb copy is restricted to in-frame clones and leaves out a portion. Among about 200,000 clones listed, just over 70% were seen once. The clonotype comes from a human donor with chronic lymphocytic leukemia. Sequenced here: PBMCs, sampled after 12 months of ibrutinib treatment. The gene calls are TRBV27 and TRBJ2-3; perhaps TRBD2 as D (6 bases). This chain's CDR3 is CASSSLEPGGDTQYF. The CDR3 DNA reads as TGTGCCAGCAGTTCCCTGGAGCCCGGAGGGGATACGCAGTATTTT.